This entry is about one T cell receptor beta chain. The specificity of this receptor is unknown. Per-base quality was not reported, and no clone a single base away is much larger than it. At diagnosis, peripheral blood, uninvolved tumor-adjacent lung and tumor were collected and were preserved as a mix of fresh-frozen and FFPE material. Blood samples were analyzed as peripheral blood mononuclear cells for TCR repertoire profiling. The sample is drawn from a study of T cells in localized non-small cell lung cancer (TCRdb year 2020). For the study in its entirety: T cell repertoires of 200 to 250 early-stage NSCLC patients were analyzed, with tumors being compared against uninvolved tumor-adjacent lungs. All 236 NSCLC patients in the cohort were treatment-naive and had localized lung tumors that were resected. Of the NSCLC patients, around 130 were male and approximately 97 were female, and the mean age was around 66 years. Points the paper makes about the study in general: Since the design was exploratory, TCR variables were selected using unadjusted p-values with no false-discovery rate correction. Uninvolved tumor-adjacent lung showed the highest T cell clonality, higher than tumor, which suggests more focused antigenic responses in the uninvolved tumor-adjacent lung. Longer overall survival was associated with higher blood T cell density, whereas shorter survival was associated with higher adjacent-lung clonality. Of the top 100 tumor clones, a median of roughly 56 were detected in paired uninvolved adjacent lung; around 27 were also among that lung's top 100. Because multi-region tumor sequencing was not done, intratumor heterogeneity could not be ruled out.

V trim: 11 bases; J trim: 2 bases; unmatched bases: 8. From a lookup of the germline V gene, CDR1 and CDR2 are SNHLY and FYNNEI. The CDR3 sequence holds 13 residues, the cysteine and phenylalanine included. The sequence is cut down to CDR3 DNA, 39 bases in frame from base 1. TCR beta CDR3 regions were sequenced from DNA using the immunoSEQ Assay. On the authors' methods: To compute T cell density, TCR beta template counts were normalized to usable DNA, which was estimated by amplifying housekeeping genes. Using the preseqR package, richness was estimated by extrapolating to 120,000 templates for tissue samples and 400,000 templates for PBMC samples. Clonality was defined by subtracting Pielou's evenness from one. Tissue-enriched TCRs were identified by differential abundance testing using productive amino-acid clonotypes, minimum total count 5 and alpha 0.1. The Jaccard Index and the Morisita Overlap Index were used to measure repertoire overlap between compartments. GLIPH grouped TCR beta CDR3s together with public tetramer-defined viral CDR3s, and a viral motif had to include at least three viral sequences and show V-gene enrichment. TCRdb provides this immuneACCESS table in a form limited to in-frame rearrangements. Some clones are lacking; in checked studies, under half of them reflect an unresolved V gene, and why the rest are absent is not known. V, J and clone size were drawn from that table, and D and trimming were deduced from the DNA. In all, the sample holds almost 40,000 clones, and roughly 77% of those were seen once. The biggest ten clones account for roughly 36% of the sample.

The chain uses TRBV2 and TRBJ1-1, and 7 junctional nucleotides match TRBD1. The sample was PBMCs, taken before any cancer treatment. The source of this sequence is a woman aged 40-69 years with stage II squamous cell lung carcinoma. The DNA reads TGTGCCTCCAGAGGGACAGCCAACACTGAAGCTTTCTTT. This codes for CASRGTANTEAFF.